This T cell receptor beta chain was captured by sequencing in a study of T cells of healthy individuals. This clonotype came up a few times. With 5 bases clipped from V and 2 bases from J, the junction kept 5 bases outside the gene matches. The CDR3 runs to 14 residues. TCRdb analysed the 5' RACE reads with MiXCR anew, one entry per CDR3 protein. The sample yields 40,000 to 60,000 distinct CDR3 sequences, roughly 15% seen once. This sequence joins TRBV12-3 or TRBV12-4 and TRBJ2-7; 8 nucleotides align to TRBD2. The source of this sequence is a human donor in good health. The CDR3: CASSVLAVAYEQYF. CDR3 in DNA: TGTGCCAGCAGTGTACTAGCGGTTGCCTACGAGCAGTACTTC.